Each of the 19 T cell receptor beta chains below was sequenced from the same sample in a study of CD8 T cells in ankylosing spondylitis. TCRdb independently ran MiXCR on the 5' RACE reads; one entry per CDR3 protein. This sample carries roughly 160,000 distinct CDR3 sequences, roughly 11% of them seen once, and the ten largest clones take 25% to 35%. The sequencing sample was made of blood, either unsorted or a sorted T cell fraction (not recorded which). These receptors were collected from a male donor with ankylosing spondylitis or in good health (not recorded which).

This clonotype was found many times. The rearrangement uses TRBV9 and TRBJ2-1; the D is unclear. This CDR3 is built from 12 residues. Trimming took off 0 bases at V and 11 bases at J, with 9 bases between the two ends. CDR1 and CDR2 from the germline V gene are SGDLS and YYNGEE. CDR3 coding DNA: TGTGCCAGCAGCGTAGAAGGAACTCAGCAGTTCTTC. It translates to CASSVEGTQQFF.

This clonotype came up many times. This chain uses TRBV6-5 with TRBJ1-6; D remains ambiguous. The CDR3 is made up of 16 amino acids. CDR1 is MNHEY and CDR2 is SVGAGI in the germline V gene. V was trimmed by 0 bases and J by 8 bases, leaving 14 bases between them. For the CDR3, the DNA is TGTGCCAGCAGTTACTCGACCCGGGTAAGGGATTCACCCCTCCACTTT. Its protein product is CASSYSTRVRDSPLHF.

This clonotype has a count of ten or more. The V and J genes are TRBV10-1 and TRBJ2-2; TRBD2 matches 13 bases. The CDR3 runs to 17 residues. Germline CDR1 and CDR2: WNHNN and SYGVQD (reference sequence). The trim removed 5 bases at V and 3 bases at J, leaving 6 bases unmatched. In DNA, the CDR3 is TGCGCCAGCAGTCGGAGACTAGCGGGGGGCCACACCGGGGAGCTGTTTTTT. Translated: CASSRRLAGGHTGELFF.

This clonotype appeared a few times. The rearrangement uses TRBV18 and TRBJ1-1; TRBD1 aligns across 8 bases. V lost 4 bases to trimming and J lost 1 base; unmatched junction nucleotides: 5. The CDR3 covers 15 residues. Looked up from germline, CDR1 is KGHSH and CDR2 is LQKENI. Here the CDR3 reads CASSLGTGENTEAFF. In nucleotides, the CDR3 is TGTGCCAGCTCACTCGGGACAGGCGAGAACACTGAAGCTTTCTTT.

This clonotype was seen only a few times. The chain employs TRBV6-2 or TRBV6-3 and TRBJ2-2; tentative D call: TRBD2 (6 bases). Germline-derived CDR1 and CDR2 are MNHEY and SVGEGT. This CDR3 spans 21 amino acids. V was trimmed by 2 bases and J by 1 base, leaving 26 bases between them. The DNA for the CDR3 is TGTGCCAGCAGTTACGGGCCCGGGACTCCGGTCGTCCTTAAGAACACCGGGGAGCTGTTTTTT. Protein product: CASSYGPGTPVVLKNTGELFF.

This clonotype was found many times. CDR3 residues: CASSEFSGQNTDTQYF. In nucleotides, the CDR3 is TGTGCCAGCAGTGAATTCAGTGGACAGAACACAGATACGCAGTATTTT. V and J are TRBV2 and TRBJ2-3; D is perhaps TRBD1 (6 bases). V shed 2 bases and J shed 2 bases, with 14 bases lying between them. The CDR3 is 16 residues long. Germline CDR1 SNHLY, CDR2 FYNNEI.

The sample holds many counts of this clonotype. The rearrangement joins TRBV20-1 to TRBJ2-5, with D uncertain. Per the germline V gene, CDR1 is DFQATT and CDR2 is SNEGSKA (reference sequence). This CDR3 is 13 amino acids long. Trimming shortened V by 5 bases and J by 2 bases, and 12 bases separated the two germline ends. DNA of the CDR3: TGCAGTGCTGACGACTCCTTGCAAGAGACCCAGTACTTC. It codes for CSADDSLQETQYF.

V is TRBV7-8 and J is TRBJ2-5; TRBD2 matches 10 bases. The V gene end was trimmed by 6 bases and the J gene end by 5 bases; junction bases not matched to a gene: 12. Germline CDR1 SGHVS, CDR2 FQNEAQ. The CDR3 is made up of 16 amino acids. The DNA for the CDR3 is TGTGCCAGCAGTGGGAGTCCCGGGACTAGCGACGAGACCCAGTACTTC. Its protein product is CASSGSPGTSDETQYF. Together with reference TRBV7-8 and TRBJ2-5, the CDR3 gives the full variable domain: GAGVSQSPRYKVAKRGQDVALRCDPISGHVSLFWYQQALGQGPEFLTYFQNEAQLDKSGLPSDRFFAERPEGSVSTLKIQRTQQEDSAVYLCASSGSPGTSDETQYFGPGTRLLVL.

In this sample, this clonotype turned up many times. The chain links TRBV29-1 to TRBJ2-2; a weak D match, TRBD2 (5 bases). The germline gives CDR1 SQVTM, CDR2 ANQGSEA. Trimming stripped 6 bases from V and 5 bases from J, with 28 bases between. The CDR3 has 18 amino acids. The CDR3 here is CSVLQELLPGYKTGELFF. DNA for the CDR3: TGCAGCGTCTTGCAAGAACTACTACCGGGATATAAGACCGGGGAGCTGTTTTTT.

This clonotype has at least ten counts. This chain uses TRBV28 with TRBJ2-4; 11 nucleotides match TRBD1. The CDR3 is 16 amino acids. The ends lost 2 bases at V and 4 bases at J; junction bases unmatched: 4. Germline lookup yields CDR1 MDHEN and CDR2 SYDVKM. The CDR3 sequence: CASSLPGQGAKNIQYF. The CDR3 bases are TGTGCCAGCAGTTTACCTGGACAGGGGGCAAAAAACATTCAGTACTTC.

This clonotype showed up many times. V gene TRBV15 combines with J gene TRBJ2-7; maybe TRBD2 (5 bases). Germline assignment: CDR1 LNHNV and CDR2 YYDKDF (reference sequence). CDR3 length: 15 amino acids. Trimming removed 0 bases at V and 3 bases at J, with 12 bases between. CDR3: CATSRDMTGSYEQYF. The CDR3 bases are TGTGCCACCAGCAGAGATATGACGGGGAGCTACGAGCAGTACTTC.

This clonotype was counted at least ten times. The chain employs TRBV3-1 and TRBJ2-5; D might be TRBD2 (5 bases). This CDR3 spans 12 amino acids. Trimming removed 5 bases at V and 7 bases at J, with 11 bases between. Germline-derived CDR1 and CDR2 are LGHDT and YNNKEL (reference sequence). For the CDR3, the DNA is TGTGCCAGCAGCTCGAGAGGGAGGACCCAGTACTTC. Amino acid sequence: CASSSRGRTQYF.

Comments on this clonotype: The junction does not match germline at one end; this may be a read error. The chain has TRBV5-6 and TRBJ2-6; TRBD1 matches 9 bases. CDR3 length equals 17 residues. The germline gives CDR1 SGHDT, CDR2 YYEEEE. The DNA of the CDR3 is TGTGCCAGCAGCTTAAACAGGGGGCAGTCTGGGGCCAACGTCCTGACTTTT. Protein sequence: CASSLNRGQSGANVLTF.

This chain uses TRBV29-1 with TRBJ2-2; D is unclear. This CDR3 is built from 13 residues. V was pared by 6 bases and J by 5 bases, with 13 bases between. Per germline, CDR1 SQVTM and CDR2 ANQGSEA. The CDR3 spells CSVYKDGTGELFF. The CDR3 coding sequence is TGCAGCGTGTACAAGGATGGGACCGGGGAGCTGTTTTTT.

This clonotype has just a few counts. The genes are TRBV6-2 or TRBV6-3 and TRBJ2-1, with 7 bases matching TRBD2. The length of the CDR3 is 15 residues. From germline, CDR1 is MNHEY and CDR2 SVGEGT. Trimming removed 5 bases from V and 5 bases from J; junction bases left unmatched: 9. CDR3 DNA sequence: TGTGCCAGCAGTCGCGGGAGATTAGGGGACAATGAGCAGTTCTTC. Encoded protein: CASSRGRLGDNEQFF.

This clonotype was seen at least ten times. The chain employs TRBV5-1 and TRBJ2-6; 7 bases agree with TRBD1. J was trimmed by 2 bases and V by 4 bases; bases with no gene match: 9. Germline CDR1 and CDR2: SGHRS and YFSETQ. The CDR3 runs to 17 residues. CDR3 amino acids: CASSITGVKAGANVLTF. DNA of the CDR3: TGCGCCAGCAGCATAACAGGGGTGAAAGCTGGGGCCAACGTCCTGACTTTC. The complete variable domain, with remaining parts taken from reference TRBV5-1 and TRBJ2-6, reads KAGVTQTPRYLIKTRGQQVTLSCSPISGHRSVSWYQQTPGQGLQFLFEYFSETQRNKGNFPGRFSGRQFSNSRSEMNVSTLELGDSALYLCASSITGVKAGANVLTFGAGSRLTVL.

This clonotype is a singleton in its sample. This rearrangement joins TRBV7-9 to TRBJ2-5, with D unresolved. The CDR3 covers 16 residues. Germline CDR1 SEHNR, CDR2 FQNEAQ (reference sequence). V lost 3 bases and J lost 5, with 19 bases in between. The DNA for the CDR3 is TGTGCCAGCAGCTTCCTCTGGAGCGTCAATTCGGAGACCCAGTACTTC. It specifies CASSFLWSVNSETQYF.

The chain carries TRBV29-1 and TRBJ2-7; the D call may be TRBD1 or TRBD2 (6 bases each). Between the trimmed V and J ends, which lost 7 bases and 6 bases, there was a span of 13 bases. Germline V gene lookup returns CDR1 SQVTM and CDR2 ANQGSEA. There are 11 residues in the CDR3. CDR3 amino acids: CSAGGLGEQYF. The CDR3 nucleotides read TGCAGCGCTGGGGGGCTAGGCGAGCAGTACTTC.

In its sample, this clonotype was seen many times. V and J are TRBV5-4 and TRBJ2-3; 14 nucleotides match TRBD2. J was trimmed by 7 bases and V by 4 bases; bases with no gene match: 11. This CDR3 region has 17 residues. From germline, CDR1 is SGHNT and CDR2 YYREEE (reference sequence). The CDR3 protein is CASSRIGTSGGIHTQYF. The CDR3 bases are TGTGCCAGCAGCCGTATAGGGACTAGCGGGGGAATACATACGCAGTATTTT.